This is a list of T cell receptor beta chains from one sample in a study of blood T cells in healthy people across ages. TCRdb re-called the 5' RACE reads with MiXCR, one entry per CDR3 protein. The profile shows around 1,000,000 distinct CDR3 sequences, roughly a quarter of them singletons. Another study also made use of these data, one on T cells of mothers and their children.

Sequences were obtained from blood. Receptors originate from a girl aged 2-10 years in good health. The CDR3 runs from the conserved cysteine through the conserved F or W. A D gene is named only where the DNA matches it firmly. The size entry is marked missing in some rows and otherwise reads once, few, many or a size class.

few	TRBV27	NA	TRBJ2-1	CASSFSSRSAYNEQFF	TGTGCCAGCAGTTTCTCTAGCCGCAGTGCGTACAATGAGCAGTTCTTC
few	TRBV3-1	NA	TRBJ1-2	CASSQVFGNGYTF	TGTGCCAGCAGCCAAGTTTTCGGCAATGGCTACACCTTC
few	TRBV11-2	NA	TRBJ2-5	CASSQGLWETQYF	TGTGCCAGCAGCCAGGGGCTGTGGGAGACCCAGTACTTC
NA	TRBV19	TRBD2	TRBJ2-1	CATEREPYNEQFF	TGTGCCACCGAGCGGGAACCCTACAATGAGCAGTTCTTC
NA	TRBV7-2	NA	TRBJ1-1	CASSLVSSSYYTEAFF	TGTGCCAGCAGCTTAGTTTCATCCAGCTACTACACTGAAGCTTTCTTT
NA	TRBV28	TRBD2	TRBJ2-7	CASSHALAGDSYEQYF	TGTGCCAGCAGTCACGCTTTAGCGGGGGATTCCTACGAGCAGTACTTC
NA	TRBV9	NA	TRBJ2-3	CASSVDSGIGTQYF	TGTGCCAGCAGCGTAGATAGTGGAATTGGGACGCAGTATTTT
few	TRBV10-3	TRBD2	TRBJ2-7	CAISDGGRLSYEQYF	TGTGCCATCAGTGATGGCGGGAGGCTTTCCTACGAGCAGTACTTC
few	TRBV4-3	NA	TRBJ2-3	CASSHWGEGDTQYF	TGCGCCAGCAGCCATTGGGGAGAGGGAGATACGCAGTATTTT
few	TRBV11-2	NA	TRBJ1-1	CASSAPLAVIRAFF	TGTGCCAGCAGCGCCCCTTTAGCGGTGATCCGAGCTTTCTTT
NA	TRBV27	NA	TRBJ2-7	CASFGVGKPYEQYF	TGTGCCAGCTTTGGGGTAGGGAAGCCCTACGAGCAGTACTTC
NA	TRBV12-3/TRBV12-4	NA	TRBJ1-2	CASSLADLIEDGYTF	TGTGCCAGCAGTTTAGCGGACCTGATCGAGGATGGCTACACCTTC
few	TRBV7-2	NA	TRBJ1-2	CASKSRAANYGYTF	TGTGCCAGCAAATCGAGGGCCGCGAACTATGGCTACACCTTC
few	TRBV2	NA	TRBJ1-2	CASSDPFSYGYTF	TGTGCCAGCAGTGACCCCTTCAGCTATGGCTACACCTTC
NA	TRBV7-7	NA	TRBJ2-1	CASSLVTGFNEQFF	TGTGCTAGCAGCTTAGTTACCGGTTTCAATGAGCAGTTCTTC
NA	TRBV12-3/TRBV12-4	NA	TRBJ2-1	CASSLRGKSYNEQFF	TGTGCCAGCAGTTTAAGAGGGAAATCCTACAATGAGCAGTTCTTC
few	TRBV29-1	TRBD2	TRBJ2-1	CSVIRTSGRDYNEQFF	TGCAGCGTAATCCGGACTAGCGGGAGAGACTACAATGAGCAGTTCTTC
NA	TRBV6-6	NA	TRBJ2-7	CASGTRDNYEQYF	TGTGCCAGCGGCACCCGGGACAACTACGAGCAGTACTTC